This entry lists 18 T cell receptor beta chains sequenced from one sample in a study of T cells in Graves' hyperthyroidism and ophthalmopathy. There were TCR beta CDR3 regions amplified from RNA transcripts. The TCR CDR3 first-round RT-PCR relied on the HTBI primer set. One entry per CDR3 protein results from TCRdb running MiXCR on the multiplex PCR reads. The sample holds 500,000 or so distinct CDR3 sequences, 15% to 20% seen once. Sequencing input: blood. These receptor sequences come from a woman aged 18-29 years with Graves' ophthalmopathy.

The chain combines TRBV20-1 with TRBJ2-7; no clear D gene. V was cut by 1 base and J by 0 bases, with 4 bases left in between. CDR1 and CDR2 (germline): DFQATT, SNEGSKA (reference sequence). The CDR3 consists of 12 residues. The CDR3 DNA reads as TGCAGTGCTAGAGTTGGCTCCTACGAGCAGTACTTC. This translates into CSARVGSYEQYF.

The chain uses TRBV20-1 and TRBJ1-2; no definite D call. Trimming removed 6 bases from V and 5 bases from J, with 10 bases in between. Per germline, CDR1 DFQATT and CDR2 SNEGSKA (reference sequence). This CDR3 is built from 11 residues. DNA for the CDR3: TGCAGTGCCCCGGACCGGTATGGCTACACCTTC. This codes for CSAPDRYGYTF.

Many counts were recorded for this clonotype. The chain combines TRBV12-3 or TRBV12-4 with TRBJ2-3; D is perhaps TRBD2 (6 bases). V lost 7 bases to trimming and J lost 6 bases, with 20 bases between them. The CDR3 runs 15 residues. The CDR3 protein is CASTLAGSEGDTQYF. CDR3 nucleotides: TGTGCCAGCACTCTGGCAGGGTCGGAGGGGGATACGCAGTATTTT.

Only a few counts were recorded for this clonotype. CDR3 sequence reads: CASSGGGTYNSPLHF. Written as DNA, the CDR3 is TGTGCCAGCAGTGGGGGTGGGACCTATAATTCACCCCTCCACTTT. This sequence joins TRBV2 and TRBJ1-6; D is uncertain. V was shortened by 4 bases and J by 2 bases, with 9 bases between the two germline ends. The CDR3 spans 15 residues. The germline V gene encodes CDR1 SNHLY and CDR2 FYNNEI. Drawing the rest from reference TRBV2 and TRBJ1-6, the complete variable domain is EPEVTQTPSHQVTQMGQEVILRCVPISNHLYFYWYRQILGQKVEFLVSFYNNEISEKSEIFDDQFSVERPDGSNFTLKIRSTKLEDSAMYFCASSGGGTYNSPLHFGNGTRLTVT.

This clonotype came up many times. The chain carries TRBV2 and TRBJ1-4; 9 bases align to TRBD1. Germline V CDR1 and CDR2: SNHLY, FYNNEI. V dropped 5 bases and J dropped 7; count of bases not matched to a gene: 11. This CDR3 spans 16 amino acids. This CDR3 is CASSSGQGMGSEKLFF. CDR3 DNA: TGTGCCAGCAGTAGCGGACAGGGGATGGGTAGTGAAAAACTGTTTTTT.

This clonotype came up many times. CDR3 bases: TGTGCCAGCAGTTTAAGTCTTGCCGGGGCGTGGGGCTACACCTTC. Translating gives CASSLSLAGAWGYTF. The chain employs TRBV28 and TRBJ1-2, with D maybe TRBD1 (5 bases). The CDR3 contains 15 residues. From germline, CDR1 is MDHEN and CDR2 SYDVKM. V was pared by 2 bases and J by 8 bases, with 18 bases between.

This chain links TRBV29-1 with TRBJ1-4; 8 nucleotides agree with TRBD1. The CDR3 runs to 13 residues. V shed 2 bases and J 6 bases; nucleotides not matched to a gene: 2. The V gene's germline CDR1 is SQVTM and CDR2 ANQGSEA. CDR3 sequence: CSVERRGHEKLFF. The CDR3 coding sequence is TGCAGCGTTGAACGCAGGGGGCATGAAAAACTGTTTTTT.

This clonotype came up a few times. The chain uses TRBV6-2 or TRBV6-3 and TRBJ2-7; no firm D call. CDR1 is MNHEY, CDR2 SVGEGT, per germline. This CDR3 has 17 amino acids. V was trimmed by 1 base and J by 5 bases, leaving 21 bases between them. Here the CDR3 reads CASSYFWLQGPWDEQYF. The CDR3 nucleotides are TGTGCCAGCAGTTACTTTTGGTTGCAAGGGCCTTGGGACGAGCAGTACTTC.

V and J are TRBV20-1 and TRBJ2-1; D is unresolved. Trimming took off 0 bases at V and 4 bases at J, with 13 bases between the two ends. The germline gives CDR1 DFQATT, CDR2 SNEGSKA (reference sequence). This CDR3 comprises 15 residues. The CDR3 DNA reads TGCAGTGCTAGAGATCAGAATAAGCTGTACAATGAGCAGTTCTTC. Its translation is CSARDQNKLYNEQFF.

There are a few counts of this clonotype. This chain joins TRBV9 and TRBJ2-3, with D unresolved. The V gene's germline CDR1 is SGDLS and CDR2 YYNGEE. CDR3 size: 15 residues. Trimming removed 0 bases at V and 2 bases at J, with 10 bases between. CDR3 residues: CASSVVGTNTDTQYF. The CDR3 nucleotides read TGTGCCAGCAGCGTAGTCGGCACCAACACAGATACGCAGTATTTT.

This chain uses TRBV19 with TRBJ2-1, with D perhaps matching TRBD2 (6 bases). Germline CDR1 and CDR2: LNHDA and SQIVND (reference sequence). Between the trimmed V and J ends, which lost 0 bases and 8 bases, there was a span of 17 bases. The CDR3 runs 16 residues. CDR3 sequence: CASSIDRGLGRDEQFF. The CDR3 coding sequence is TGTGCCAGTAGTATAGATCGGGGGTTAGGGAGAGATGAGCAGTTCTTC.

This clonotype has only a few counts. This chain connects TRBV6-2 or TRBV6-3 to TRBJ2-2; 10 bases match TRBD2. This CDR3 has 18 residues. The J segment lost 4 bases and the V segment lost 6 bases, leaving 14 bases of the junction unmatched. Germline loops: CDR1 MNHEY, CDR2 SVGEGT. The CDR3 here is CASSRPGLAFTFTGELFF. DNA of the CDR3: TGTGCCAGCAGCAGACCGGGACTAGCGTTTACTTTCACCGGGGAGCTGTTTTTT.

This clonotype was recorded at least ten times. The J gene is TRBJ2-2, the V gene TRBV11-2, with D tentatively TRBD1 (5 bases). V lost 8 bases and J lost 1, with 8 bases in between. This CDR3 has 13 amino acids. Germline values: CDR1 SGHAT, CDR2 FQNNGV. The CDR3 sequence: CASSGQNTGELFF. CDR3 nucleotide sequence: TGTGCCAGCTCCGGACAGAACACCGGGGAGCTGTTTTTT.

This clonotype was recorded many times. The rearrangement joins TRBV7-3 to TRBJ2-1; 8 bases are shared with TRBD2. The CDR3 is 18 residues long. Losses at the gene ends were 2 bases for V and 0 bases for J; bases not matched to a gene: 9. Germline V lookup: CDR1 SGHTA, CDR2 FQGTGA. The CDR3 bases are TGTGCCAGCAGCTTACAGGGACTAGATGAGGGCTCCTACAATGAGCAGTTCTTC. Translation gives CASSLQGLDEGSYNEQFF. The full variable domain, completed using reference TRBV7-3 and TRBJ2-1, is GAGVSQTPSNKVTEKGKYVELRCDPISGHTALYWYRQSLGQGPEFLIYFQGTGAADDSGLPNDRFFAVRPEGSVSTLKIQRTERGDSAVYLCASSLQGLDEGSYNEQFFGPGTRLTVL.

This chain uses TRBV11-1 with TRBJ2-7, with TRBD2 matching over 10 bases. After removal of 1 base from V and 7 bases from J, the junction contained 7 bases not matched to a gene. The CDR3 consists of 15 residues. Germline loops: CDR1 SGHAT, CDR2 FQDESV (reference sequence). This chain's CDR3 is CASSLVLAGAGEQYF. The CDR3 region has the DNA TGTGCCAGCAGCTTAGTGCTAGCGGGAGCTGGGGAGCAGTACTTC.

This clonotype came up many times. The chain is built from TRBV7-8 and TRBJ1-4; D remains unclear. The germline V and J ends were trimmed by 3 bases and 1 base, with 15 bases remaining between them. This CDR3 is built from 17 residues. Germline loops: CDR1 SGHVS, CDR2 FQNEAQ. The CDR3 nucleotides read TGTGCCAGCAGCTTTCCGGGCCCAGGAGGAACTAATGAAAAACTGTTTTTT. Amino acids: CASSFPGPGGTNEKLFF.

This rearrangement joins TRBV6-2 or TRBV6-3 to TRBJ1-1; TRBD1 matches at 7 bases. This CDR3 contains 14 residues. The J segment lost 1 base and the V segment lost 6 bases, leaving 5 bases of the junction unmatched. Per germline, CDR1 MNHEY and CDR2 SVGEGT. CDR3 sequence: CASRDREANTEAFF. CDR3 nucleotides: TGTGCCAGCAGAGACAGGGAAGCGAACACTGAAGCTTTCTTT.

Many counts were recorded for this clonotype. The chain carries TRBV9 and TRBJ1-2, with D uncertain. The CDR3 contains 13 residues. V was shortened by 0 bases and J by 1 base, with 4 bases between the two germline ends. Germline V gene lookup returns CDR1 SGDLS and CDR2 YYNGEE. CDR3 region: CASSVEVNYGYTF. As DNA, the CDR3 is TGTGCCAGCAGCGTAGAGGTTAACTATGGCTACACCTTC.